A single sample gave rise to the 32 T cell receptor beta chains below, sequenced in a study of cytomegalovirus exposure and HLA in healthy donors. With 60 Vbeta and 13 Jbeta primers, the PCR was carried out. Sequencing used immunoSEQ multiplex PCR; TCRdb keeps in-frame clones, though not all of them. Among approximately 93,000 clones, approximately 81% were seen once, and the ten largest hold 3% to 3.5%. The sample comprised PBMCs. The origin of the receptors is a woman between 40 and 55 years old in good health and CMV-seronegative.

This clone showed up just a few times. The rearrangement links TRBV5-1 to TRBJ1-4, with 7 bases identical to TRBD1. V was pared by 4 bases and J by 8 bases, with 11 bases of the junction left unmatched. In germline, CDR1 is SGHRS, CDR2 YFSETQ. The CDR3 is 15 amino acids. CDR3 nucleotides: TGCGCCAGCAGCGGAACCGGGACAGCGCAAGAAAAACTGTTTTTT. This codes for CASSGTGTAQEKLFF.

The rearrangement joins TRBV2 to TRBJ2-5, with TRBD2 identical over 11 bases. CDR1 and CDR2 (germline): SNHLY, FYNNEI. This CDR3 is built from 15 residues. Trimming took 11 bases from V and 5 from J; bases not matched to a gene: 13. The CDR3 reads CAVSSRLAGRETQYF. The CDR3 nucleotides read TGTGCCGTAAGCAGCCGACTAGCGGGAAGGGAGACCCAGTACTTC.

The chain couples TRBV7-6 to TRBJ2-1; no clear D. Germline assignment: CDR1 SGHVS and CDR2 FNYEAQ. This CDR3 has 15 residues. V lost 5 bases and J lost 7, with 18 bases in between. DNA of the CDR3: TGTGCCAGCAGCGGCATGGAGTTAGCAAGGAATGAGCAGTTCTTC. Residues: CASSGMELARNEQFF.

The rearrangement joins TRBV2 to TRBJ2-7; maybe TRBD1 (5 bases). The germline V gene encodes CDR1 SNHLY and CDR2 FYNNEI. Trimming removed 5 bases at V and 3 bases at J, with 8 bases between. The CDR3 length is 12 residues. The CDR3 nucleotides read TGTGCCAGCAGTAAGGACAACTACGAGCAGTACTTC. Translation: CASSKDNYEQYF.

This clone appeared a few times. The chain combines TRBV29-1 with TRBJ1-1; TRBD1 is a possible D gene (6 bases). Germline values: CDR1 SQVTM, CDR2 ANQGSEA. This CDR3 spans 13 amino acids. Trimming removed 3 bases from V and 1 base from J, with 9 bases in between. This CDR3 is CSVDRTANTEAFF. CDR3 in DNA: TGCAGCGTTGACAGGACAGCGAACACTGAAGCTTTCTTT.

The genes are TRBV19 and TRBJ1-2, with D unresolved. Germline lookup yields CDR1 LNHDA and CDR2 SQIVND (reference sequence). The CDR3 is made up of 12 amino acids. Trimming pared 5 bases from V and 3 bases from J, leaving 7 bases between. CDR3 sequence reads: CASSRADYGYTF. CDR3 nucleotides: TGTGCCAGTAGTCGAGCGGACTATGGCTACACCTTC.

The chain has TRBV6-7 and TRBJ1-5; D may be TRBD1 (5 bases). TRBV6-7 is flagged as an ORF with uncertain function. The ends were cut back, 6 bases at V and 0 bases at J, with 15 bases in the middle. This CDR3 region has 16 residues. The CDR3 DNA follows: TGTGCCAGCAGGGGGGGGGTCCGCTATAGCAATCAGCCCCAGCATTTT. It yields the protein CASRGGVRYSNQPQHF.

This chain uses TRBV2 with TRBJ2-3, with TRBD2 matching over 14 bases. The CDR3 is 15 amino acids. The germline V gene encodes CDR1 SNHLY and CDR2 FYNNEI. Trimming took 9 bases from V and 0 from J; bases not matched to a gene: 2. CDR3 in DNA: TGTGCCAGTGGGACTAGCGGGAGCAGCACAGATACGCAGTATTTT. Protein: CASGTSGSSTDTQYF.

The rearrangement links TRBV2 to TRBJ1-4; 9 positions match TRBD1. Germline V gives CDR1 SNHLY, CDR2 FYNNEI. J was trimmed by 8 bases and V by 4 bases; bases with no gene match: 5. The CDR3 runs to 14 residues. The CDR3 nucleotides read TGTGCCAGCAGTGTGCAAGGGACAGGGGAAAAACTGTTTTTT. It yields the protein CASSVQGTGEKLFF.

The rearrangement links TRBV6-6 to TRBJ2-5, with 8 bases lining up with TRBD1. The CDR3 consists of 16 residues. V was clipped by 6 bases and J by 1 base; unmatched bases: 10. Per germline, CDR1 MNHNY and CDR2 SVGAGI (reference sequence). The CDR3 spells CASRPNTGGFQETQYF. CDR3 sequence (DNA): TGTGCCAGCAGACCGAATACAGGGGGTTTCCAAGAGACCCAGTACTTC.

V gene TRBV5-1 combines with J gene TRBJ2-1, with 8 bases fitting TRBD2. The germline V gene encodes CDR1 SGHRS and CDR2 YFSETQ. V trimming: 6 bases; J trimming: 12 bases; junction bases outside the gene matches: 14. The CDR3 contains 14 residues. The CDR3 coding sequence is TGCGCCAGCAACCGGGGGGGTACCTTGGATGGGCAGTTCTTC. Encoded protein: CASNRGGTLDGQFF. The full variable domain, with the rest looked up from reference TRBV5-1 and TRBJ2-1, is KAGVTQTPRYLIKTRGQQVTLSCSPISGHRSVSWYQQTPGQGLQFLFEYFSETQRNKGNFPGRFSGRQFSNSRSEMNVSTLELGDSALYLCASNRGGTLDGQFFGPGTRLTVL.

This clone came up a few times. J is TRBJ1-4 and V is TRBV28; TRBD1 agrees at 7 bases. The junction had 4 bases not matched to a gene; V was cut back by 6 bases and J by 9 bases. CDR3 length equals 12 residues. Germline V gene data show CDR1 as MDHEN and CDR2 as SYDVKM. CDR3: CASSAGGKKLFF. CDR3 DNA: TGTGCCAGCAGCGCAGGGGGGAAAAAACTGTTTTTT.

This clone was detected only a few times. This chain uses TRBV18 with TRBJ2-3; no definite D call. The CDR3 consists of 11 residues. CDR1 is KGHSH, CDR2 LQKENI, per germline. The germline V and J ends were trimmed by 3 bases and 5 bases, with 3 bases remaining between them. The CDR3 is CASSPQDTQYF. In DNA, the CDR3 is TGTGCCAGCTCACCCCAAGATACGCAGTATTTT.

This clone occurred once. The chain joins TRBV6-6 to TRBJ1-2; D may be TRBD1 (5 bases). The CDR3 spans 16 residues. Germline CDR1 MNHNY, CDR2 SVGAGI (reference sequence). Trimming removed 7 bases from V and 7 bases from J, with 25 bases in between. CDR3 residues: CASKTAGGSAERGYTF. As DNA, the CDR3 is TGTGCCAGCAAAACGGCCGGGGGGAGTGCGGAGCGTGGCTACACCTTC.

The J gene is TRBJ1-4, the V gene TRBV7-2; 8 bases line up with TRBD1. Germline values: CDR1 SGHTA, CDR2 FQGNSA. J was trimmed by 5 bases and V by 0 bases; bases with no gene match: 8. The CDR3 is made up of 17 amino acids. The CDR3 DNA follows: TGTGCCAGCAGCTTAGCGACCGGGACAGGAGTGAATGAAAAACTGTTTTTT. This codes for CASSLATGTGVNEKLFF.

The J gene is TRBJ2-3, the V gene TRBV5-1; the match to TRBD1 covers 9 bases. J gave up 1 base and V 3 bases, and 6 bases lay outside the gene matches. From germline, CDR1 is SGHRS and CDR2 YFSETQ. The CDR3 has 16 residues. CDR3 in DNA: TGCGCCAGCAGCTCCTTACAGGGGGCGGGCACAGATACGCAGTATTTT. This encodes CASSSLQGAGTDTQYF.

V gene TRBV12-5 combines with J gene TRBJ2-1; 7 bases agree with TRBD2. V dropped 2 bases and J dropped 7; count of bases not matched to a gene: 11. The CDR3 covers 16 residues. Germline-derived CDR1 and CDR2 are LGHNT and FRNRAP. The CDR3 region has the DNA TGTGCTAGTGGTTTGCCACGGACTAGTGGCCTAAATGAGCAGTTCTTC. Translation: CASGLPRTSGLNEQFF.

The CDR3 here is CASSLVRGGGETQYF. The CDR3 coding sequence is TGTGCCAGCAGCTTAGTTCGCGGGGGGGGAGAGACCCAGTACTTC. The V call is TRBV11-2, the J call TRBJ2-5, with 9 nucleotides matching TRBD2. This CDR3 has 15 residues. Unmatched junction bases numbered 4, after V lost 1 base and J lost 4 bases. Germline V gene lookup returns CDR1 SGHAT and CDR2 FQNNGV.

The chain links TRBV7-2 to TRBJ1-2; D is perhaps TRBD1 (5 bases). CDR3 length: 14 amino acids. Germline V gene data show CDR1 as SGHTA and CDR2 as FQGNSA. The V end was cut by 5 bases, the J end by 6 bases, with 16 bases between. The CDR3 sequence: CASSPSRGGDGYTF. The CDR3 region has the DNA TGTGCCAGCAGCCCCTCTCGCGGGGGAGATGGCTACACCTTC.

This sequence joins TRBV5-6 and TRBJ2-2; 8 nucleotides match TRBD2. In germline, CDR1 is SGHDT, CDR2 YYEEEE. The length of the CDR3 is 15 residues. Losses at the gene ends were 1 base for V and 5 bases for J; bases not matched to a gene: 4. CDR3 DNA sequence: TGTGCCAGCAGCTTGCTACTAGCGGTAACCGGGGAGCTGTTTTTT. Residues: CASSLLLAVTGELFF.

This clone was recorded once. The chain has TRBV5-1 and TRBJ1-1, with 8 positions matching TRBD1. V was pared by 4 bases and J by 4 bases, with 12 bases of the junction left unmatched. This CDR3 spans 16 amino acids. The germline V gene has CDR1 SGHRS and CDR2 YFSETQ. The CDR3: CASSSTPQGGGTEAFF. The CDR3, as DNA: TGCGCCAGCAGCAGTACCCCACAGGGGGGGGGCACTGAAGCTTTCTTT.

This clone was detected only a few times. V and J are TRBV10-2 and TRBJ1-5; TRBD1 matches at 7 bases. This CDR3 is built from 15 residues. Trimming took 6 bases from V and 1 from J; bases not matched to a gene: 6. Germline CDR1 and CDR2: WSHSY and SAAADI. This CDR3 is CASSAGQLSNQPQHF. The CDR3 DNA follows: TGCGCCAGCAGCGCGGGACAGTTGAGCAATCAGCCCCAGCATTTT.

This chain joins TRBV7-6 and TRBJ1-2; D ambiguous. Germline CDR1 and CDR2: SGHVS and FNYEAQ. With 5 bases removed from V and 8 bases from J, the gap between germline ends came to 18 bases. The CDR3 is made up of 14 amino acids. CDR3 sequence: CASSPSAGYDGYTF. CDR3 bases: TGTGCCAGCAGCCCGAGTGCGGGGTACGACGGCTACACCTTC. Supplemented by reference TRBV7-6 and TRBJ1-2, the full variable domain reads GAGVSQSPRYKVTKRGQDVALRCDPISGHVSLYWYRQALGQGPEFLTYFNYEAQQDKSGLPNDRFSAERPEGSISTLTIQRTEQRDSAMYRCASSPSAGYDGYTFGSGTRLTVV.

The CDR3 loop is CASSTLKQTGRGYTF. The CDR3 nucleotides are TGTGCCAGTAGTACCCTAAAGCAGACAGGCCGCGGCTACACCTTC. The chain employs TRBV19 and TRBJ1-2; TRBD1 might be the D (6 bases). CDR1 is LNHDA and CDR2 is SQIVND in the germline V gene (reference sequence). V was clipped by 4 bases and J by 8 bases, with 20 bases between them. The CDR3 is 15 residues long.

The chain uses TRBV5-6 and TRBJ1-2; 10 positions match TRBD1. Germline V CDR1 and CDR2: SGHDT, YYEEEE. The CDR3 contains 15 residues. V dropped 0 bases and J dropped 8; count of bases not matched to a gene: 7. The CDR3 is CASSLAQGTGEGYTF. DNA of the CDR3: TGTGCCAGCAGCTTGGCCCAAGGGACAGGGGAAGGCTACACCTTC.

The genes are TRBV11-2 and TRBJ2-3, with no clear D. The V end lost 2 bases, the J end lost 0 bases, and 12 bases lay between the germline ends. This CDR3 region has 16 residues. Germline V gene lookup returns CDR1 SGHAT and CDR2 FQNNGV. CDR3 region: CASSLSLTTSTDTQYF. DNA for the CDR3: TGTGCCAGCAGCTTAAGTCTGACAACTAGCACAGATACGCAGTATTTT.

The rearrangement uses TRBV7-3 and TRBJ2-2, with D perhaps matching TRBD1 (6 bases). In germline, CDR1 is SGHTA, CDR2 FQGTGA. Trimming left V 3 bases short and J 8 bases short, with 7 bases between. This CDR3 is built from 12 residues. The CDR3 sequence: CASSLQGGELFF. The CDR3 nucleotides are TGTGCCAGCAGCTTGCAGGGGGGGGAGCTGTTTTTT. Combining the CDR3 with reference TRBV7-3 and TRBJ2-2 gives the whole variable domain GAGVSQTPSNKVTEKGKYVELRCDPISGHTALYWYRQSLGQGPEFLIYFQGTGAADDSGLPNDRFFAVRPEGSVSTLKIQRTERGDSAVYLCASSLQGGELFFGEGSRLTVL.

The chain has TRBV2 and TRBJ2-1; 7 bases line up with TRBD1. This CDR3 has 13 residues. J was trimmed by 2 bases and V by 8 bases; bases with no gene match: 3. Germline V CDR1 and CDR2: SNHLY, FYNNEI. The CDR3 DNA reads as TGTGCCAGCGACAGGGAACCCTACAATGAGCAGTTCTTC. It is translated as CASDREPYNEQFF.

This chain links TRBV28 with TRBJ2-1; 8 bases fit TRBD2. The germline CDR1 and CDR2 sequences are MDHEN and SYDVKM. J gave up 9 bases and V 6 bases, and 10 bases lay outside the gene matches. The CDR3 spans 14 residues. CDR3 nucleotides: TGTGCCAGCAGGTCTCCGGGAGGGTCTGGTGAGCAGTTCTTC. Amino acids: CASRSPGGSGEQFF.

J is TRBJ1-2 and V is TRBV6-5, with 12 bases that match TRBD1. Germline lookup yields CDR1 MNHEY and CDR2 SVGAGI. This CDR3 has 12 residues. V shed 6 bases and J 13 bases; nucleotides not matched to a gene: 6. Here the CDR3 reads CASREGQGAFTF. The CDR3 DNA follows: TGTGCCAGCAGGGAGGGACAGGGGGCTTTCACCTTC.

The CDR3 here is CASTRGGMGKNIQYF. In nucleotides, the CDR3 is TGTGCCAGTACCCGGGGGGGGATGGGCAAAAACATTCAGTACTTC. V and J are TRBV19 and TRBJ2-4, with TRBD2 matching over 8 bases. The V and J ends lost 7 bases and 3 bases, in that order; junction bases with no gene match: 8. This CDR3 has 15 residues. Per germline, CDR1 LNHDA and CDR2 SQIVND (reference sequence).

In DNA form, the CDR3 reads TGTGCCAGCAGTTCGGACTGGTCCGGGGAGCAGTACTTC. Encoded protein: CASSSDWSGEQYF. The J gene is TRBJ2-5, the V gene TRBV6-6, with a possible D match to TRBD2 (5 bases). CDR1 MNHNY and CDR2 SVGAGI come from the germline V gene (reference sequence). The germline V and J ends were trimmed by 4 bases and 11 bases, with 17 bases remaining between them. This CDR3 is 13 amino acids long.